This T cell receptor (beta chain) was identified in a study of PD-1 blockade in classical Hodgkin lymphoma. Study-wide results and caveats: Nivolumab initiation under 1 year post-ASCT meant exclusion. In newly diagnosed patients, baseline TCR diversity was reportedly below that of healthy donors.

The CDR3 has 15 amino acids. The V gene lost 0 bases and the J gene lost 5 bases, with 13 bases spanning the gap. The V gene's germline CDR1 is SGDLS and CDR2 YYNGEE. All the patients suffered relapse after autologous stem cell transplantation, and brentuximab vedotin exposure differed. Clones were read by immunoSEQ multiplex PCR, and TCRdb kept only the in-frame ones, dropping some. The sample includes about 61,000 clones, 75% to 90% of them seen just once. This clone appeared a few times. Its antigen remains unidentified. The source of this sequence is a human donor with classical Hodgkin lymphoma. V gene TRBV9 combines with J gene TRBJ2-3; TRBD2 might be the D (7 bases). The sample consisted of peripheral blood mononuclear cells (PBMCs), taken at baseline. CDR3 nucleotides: TGTGCCAGCAGCGTAGGGTGGGGGGGCCGAGATACGCAGTATTTT. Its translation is CASSVGWGGRDTQYF.